The rows below give T cell receptor beta chains drawn from one sample of a study of T-cell reconstitution after alpha-beta-depleted transplantation in children. TCRdb fed the PCR reads into MiXCR, producing one record per CDR3 protein. Of 700,000 to 950,000 distinct CDR3 sequences listed, around 17% are singletons. The source was PBMCs, mostly from graft donor cells, collected 360 days after TCRalphabeta/CD19-depleted stem cell transplant. The receptors here all came from a male patient under 18 who had a stem cell transplant for acute lymphoblastic leukemia, so the T cells may come from the graft donor. CDR3s leave out the opening cysteine and the closing phenylalanine or tryptophan. A D gene is named only where the DNA matches it firmly. A row's size may be missing; if present it is once, few, many or a size class.

>TRBV5-1|TRBJ2-2|NA|NA
ASSAGQRTGELF
>TRBV20-1|TRBJ2-2|TRBD2|NA
SAPVAHPGLAGTGELF
>TRBV5-1|TRBJ2-5|NA|many
ASSLRTTRQETQY
>TRBV5-1|TRBJ2-3|NA|NA
ASPLENVPFADTQY
>TRBV20-1|TRBJ1-5|NA|NA
SVKDGNQPQH
>TRBV29-1|TRBJ2-7|NA|few
SVDEGSYEQY
>TRBV2|TRBJ1-1|NA|NA
ASSERRRSVNTEAF
>TRBV7-9|TRBJ2-1|NA|NA
ASSPFQGNYNEQF
>TRBV5-1|TRBJ2-7|NA|NA
ASSLVPNNEQY
>TRBV12-5|TRBJ2-3|TRBD2|NA
ASGLGGGLTDTQY
>TRBV29-1|TRBJ2-1|NA|few
SVDEGYEQF
>TRBV10-3|TRBJ2-7|TRBD1|many
AIRLPGQGTYEQY
>TRBV3-1|TRBJ1-4|NA|NA
ASSPQGEKLF
>TRBV5-6|TRBJ1-1|NA|NA
ASSLERRRRTEAF
>TRBV5-1|TRBJ2-3|NA|NA
ASSLARRDTQY
>TRBV7-3|TRBJ2-7|NA|few
ASSFGGYDYEQY
>TRBV14|TRBJ2-7|NA|few
ASSQADKYTYEQY
>TRBV5-1|TRBJ2-1|TRBD1|many
ASSRDRGSYNEQF